One and the same sample provided the 20 T cell receptor beta chains below, sequenced in a study of immune characterization of retroperitoneal liposarcoma. Each CDR3 protein gets one entry after TCRdb re-called the PCR reads with MiXCR. This sample has some 9,600 distinct CDR3 sequences, with approximately 35% found just once. Sample: tumor tissue. The receptors were sampled from a male donor with retroperitoneal liposarcoma.

This clonotype is classed as large. CDR3 in amino acids: CASTSPGVRSGNTIYF. The CDR3 DNA reads as TGTGCCAGCACTTCCCCGGGCGTTCGCTCTGGAAACACCATATATTTT. The V call is TRBV6-1, the J call TRBJ1-3; D remains ambiguous. Trimming removed 7 bases at V and 0 bases at J, with 16 bases between. The germline gives CDR1 MNHNS, CDR2 SASEGT. This CDR3 is built from 16 residues.

This sequence joins TRBV10-1 and TRBJ2-1; D is unresolved. The V end lost 3 bases, the J end lost 8 bases, and 5 bases lay between the germline ends. Germline V gives CDR1 WNHNN, CDR2 SYGVQD (reference sequence). The CDR3 has 11 residues. Here the CDR3 DNA reads TGCGCCAGCAGTGACGGCTATGAGCAGTTCTTC. As protein: CASSDGYEQFF.

This clonotype was seen a handful of times. The chain links TRBV7-2 to TRBJ2-1; 9 bases fit TRBD2. J lost 4 bases, V lost 2 bases, and 3 bases had no gene match. Germline CDR1 reads SGHTA; CDR2 reads FQGNSA. This CDR3 contains 15 residues. The DNA of the CDR3 is TGTGCCAGCAGCTTAATGAGCGGGGGGTACAATGAGCAGTTCTTC. This sequence encodes CASSLMSGGYNEQFF.

V and J are TRBV6-1 and TRBJ2-1, with a weak D call TRBD1 (6 bases). Looked up from germline, CDR1 is MNHNS and CDR2 is SASEGT. The CDR3 has 15 amino acids. The V gene lost 5 bases and the J gene lost 13 bases, with 24 bases spanning the gap. CDR3 protein: CASSLPTGLEETQFF. The CDR3 DNA sequence: TGTGCCAGCAGTCTGCCAACAGGGTTGGAAGAGACCCAGTTCTTC.

The chain carries TRBV11-3 and TRBJ2-1, with 11 positions matching TRBD2. The end of the DNA aligns better with TRBJ2-7, so the J call may be wrong. The germline V gene encodes CDR1 SGHNT and CDR2 YENEEA. The CDR3 length is 17 residues. CDR3: CASSLLSGGAKVSEQYF. The CDR3 bases are TGTGCCAGCAGCTTACTTAGCGGGGGGGCCAAAGTTAGTGAGCAGTACTTC.

This clonotype was counted between two and nine times. The V and J genes are TRBV6-1 and TRBJ2-3, with 10 bases fitting TRBD1. This CDR3 has 15 amino acids. Per the germline V gene, CDR1 is MNHNS and CDR2 is SASEGT. V shed 7 bases, J shed 3 bases, and the junction held 7 bases outside the gene matches. The CDR3 here is CASTRQGAGTDTQYF. DNA of the CDR3: TGTGCCAGCACTAGACAGGGGGCTGGGACAGATACGCAGTATTTT.

Notes on this clonotype: At one end, the junction sequence differs from germline, possibly due to a read error. V usage is TRBV12-3 or TRBV12-4 and J usage is TRBJ2-7; 13 bases align to TRBD2. This CDR3 is 14 amino acids long. CDR3 sequence (DNA): TGTGCCAGCAGTCCCCGGACTAGCGGGAGCCCAGGCTCATTC. It codes for CASSPRTSGSPGSF.

The V gene is TRBV4-1, the J gene TRBJ2-7; D perhaps matches TRBD2 (5 bases). The CDR3 sequence is 15 residues long. The germline CDR1 and CDR2 sequences are MGHRA and YSYEKL. Trimming removed 1 base from V and 0 bases from J, with 10 bases in between. The CDR3 region is CASSQGGGSSYEQYF. DNA for the CDR3: TGCGCCAGCAGCCAAGGTGGTGGGAGCTCCTACGAGCAGTACTTC.

With respect to this clonotype: Being one base from a much bigger clone, this may be a read error. The missing conserved phenylalanine or tryptophan at the end of this CDR3 makes a read error likely. The J gene is TRBJ2-1, the V gene TRBV6-1; maybe TRBD1 (7 bases). The V and J ends lost 7 bases and 4 bases respectively, with 14 bases between them. Germline V gene sequence: CDR1 MNHNS, CDR2 SASEGT. The CDR3 extends over 14 amino acids. The CDR3: CASTGGTVYNEQFS. The CDR3 coding sequence is TGTGCCAGCACAGGGGGGACAGTATACAATGAGCAGTTCTCC.

V and J are TRBV27 and TRBJ2-1; possibly TRBD1 for D (5 bases). CDR3 length equals 14 residues. V gave up 10 bases and J gave up 0 bases, with 13 bases separating them. The germline V gene encodes CDR1 MNHEY and CDR2 SMNVEV (reference sequence). The DNA of the CDR3 is TGTGCCACCCAGGGCCAGAACTCCTACAATGAGCAGTTCTTC. Protein sequence: CATQGQNSYNEQFF.

V gene TRBV6-1 combines with J gene TRBJ2-1, with 13 positions matching TRBD2. J gave up 10 bases and V 7 bases, and 10 bases lay outside the gene matches. Germline V gives CDR1 MNHNS, CDR2 SASEGT. There are 15 residues in the CDR3. The CDR3 protein is CASKLAGGPISEQFF. CDR3 sequence (DNA): TGTGCCAGCAAACTAGCGGGAGGGCCCATTTCCGAGCAGTTCTTC.

The rearrangement joins TRBV6-1 to TRBJ2-1; 10 bases are a match to TRBD2. The J call is doubtful: the DNA matches TRBJ2-7 better. The germline V gene encodes CDR1 MNHNS and CDR2 SASEGT. The length of the CDR3 is 15 residues. The CDR3 region has the DNA TGTGCCAGCAGTGATTTGAGCGGGGGGGCCAATGAGCAGTACTTC. Translating it yields CASSDLSGGANEQYF.

This sequence joins TRBV6-6 and TRBJ2-5, with D perhaps matching TRBD1 (6 bases). The DNA end is a closer match to TRBJ2-7, so the J assignment may be wrong. Germline V gene data show CDR1 as MNHNY and CDR2 as SVGAGI (reference sequence). The CDR3 contains 16 residues. The CDR3 sequence is CASSPPKQGYSHEQYF. The DNA for the CDR3 is TGTGCCAGCAGTCCCCCTAAACAGGGTTACTCTCACGAGCAGTACTTC.

There are many counts of this clonotype. This sequence joins TRBV6-1 and TRBJ2-3; 8 bases map to TRBD1. The CDR3 is 15 amino acids. Germline V gene data show CDR1 as MNHNS and CDR2 as SASEGT. V shed 1 base, J shed 4 bases, and the junction held 4 bases outside the gene matches. CDR3 coding DNA: TGTGCCAGCAGTGAAGAGCCAGGGGGCGCAGATACGCAGTATTTT. It encodes CASSEEPGGADTQYF.

V is TRBV6-1 and J is TRBJ2-1, with D uncertain. Germline V gives CDR1 MNHNS, CDR2 SASEGT. The CDR3 has 11 residues. Trimming took 5 bases from V and 8 from J, leaving 7 bases between them. In DNA, the CDR3 is TGTGCCAGCAGTTATGCGGATGAGCAGTTCTTC. Its protein is CASSYADEQFF.

The genes are TRBV6-6 and TRBJ2-1; TRBD1 matches 7 bases. V trimming: 2 bases; J trimming: 10 bases; junction bases outside the gene matches: 11. CDR1 MNHNY and CDR2 SVGAGI come from the germline V gene (reference sequence). The CDR3 consists of 15 residues. The CDR3 DNA follows: TGTGCCAGCAGTTACGGGAACAGGGGCTCCTACGAGCAGTTCTTC. It is translated as CASSYGNRGSYEQFF.

This clonotype appeared a few times. This chain joins TRBV27 and TRBJ2-3; D not certain. This CDR3 region has 14 residues. Trimming removed 3 bases at V and 2 bases at J, with 9 bases between. CDR1 and CDR2 from the germline V gene are MNHEY and SMNVEV (reference sequence). The CDR3 loop is CASSFRLHTDTQYF. CDR3 sequence (DNA): TGTGCCAGCAGTTTCAGACTGCACACAGATACGCAGTATTTT.

V and J are TRBV27 and TRBJ2-1; 7 bases are a match to TRBD2. Germline V CDR1 and CDR2: MNHEY, SMNVEV (reference sequence). This CDR3 is built from 17 residues. V was pared by 0 bases and J by 3 bases, with 8 bases of the junction left unmatched. In DNA, the CDR3 is TGTGCCAGCAGTTTATCAGGGCGCGGGAGTTTCTACAATGAGCAGTTCTTC. This encodes CASSLSGRGSFYNEQFF.

This clonotype came up many times. This chain connects TRBV7-6 to TRBJ2-1, with 7 bases matching TRBD2. Near its end, the DNA agrees better with TRBJ2-7, so the J call may be wrong. There are 18 residues in the CDR3. CDR1 SGHVS and CDR2 FNYEAQ come from the germline V gene. As DNA, the CDR3 is TGTGCCAGCAGCTTGACGCGGGGGAAGATAGAGACCTACAATGAGCAGTACTTC. The encoded protein is CASSLTRGKIETYNEQYF.

The genes are TRBV6-5 and TRBJ2-1, with 10 bases that match TRBD2. J gave up 13 bases and V 6 bases, and 15 bases lay outside the gene matches. The CDR3 is made up of 15 amino acids. Germline CDR1 is MNHEY and CDR2 is SVGAGI. The CDR3 spells CASSPWTSGEETQFF. CDR3 nucleotides: TGTGCCAGCAGCCCTTGGACTAGCGGAGAAGAGACCCAGTTCTTC.